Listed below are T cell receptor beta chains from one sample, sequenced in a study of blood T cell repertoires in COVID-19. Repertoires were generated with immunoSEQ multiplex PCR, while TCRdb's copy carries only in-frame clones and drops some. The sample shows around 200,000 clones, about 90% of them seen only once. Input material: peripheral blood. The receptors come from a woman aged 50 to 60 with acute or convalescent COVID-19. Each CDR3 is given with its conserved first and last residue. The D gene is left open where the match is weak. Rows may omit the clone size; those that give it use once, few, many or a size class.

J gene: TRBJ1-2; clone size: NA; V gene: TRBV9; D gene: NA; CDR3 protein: CASSSPRDSGHYGYTF; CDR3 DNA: TGTGCCAGCAGCTCTCCCCGGGACTCGGGTCACTATGGCTACACCTTC
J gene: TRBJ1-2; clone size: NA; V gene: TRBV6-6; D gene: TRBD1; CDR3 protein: CASSLTGGSDYGYTF; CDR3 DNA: TGTGCCAGCAGTCTAACAGGGGGCTCAGATTATGGCTACACCTTC
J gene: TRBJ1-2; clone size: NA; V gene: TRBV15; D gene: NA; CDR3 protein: CATSREEGANYGYTF; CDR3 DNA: TGTGCCACCAGCAGAGAGGAGGGAGCTAACTATGGCTACACCTTC
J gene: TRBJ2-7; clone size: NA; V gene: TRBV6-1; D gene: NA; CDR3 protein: CASSDGGTSYEQYF; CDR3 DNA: TGTGCCAGCAGTGACGGCGGGACCTCCTACGAGCAGTACTTC
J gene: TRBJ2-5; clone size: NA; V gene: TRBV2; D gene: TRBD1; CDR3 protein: CATSGTGGFQETQYF; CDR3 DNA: TGTGCCACCTCCGGGACAGGGGGTTTTCAAGAGACCCAGTACTTC
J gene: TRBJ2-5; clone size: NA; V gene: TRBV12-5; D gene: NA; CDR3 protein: CASASSGTLQETQYF; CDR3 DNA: TGTGCTAGTGCCTCCTCTGGGACTCTCCAAGAGACCCAGTACTTC
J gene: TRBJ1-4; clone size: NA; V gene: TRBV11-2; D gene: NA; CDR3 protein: CASSSAGTNEKLFF; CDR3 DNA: TGTGCCAGCAGCTCCGCGGGAACTAATGAAAAACTGTTTTTT
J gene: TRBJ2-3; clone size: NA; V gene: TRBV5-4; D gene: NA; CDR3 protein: CASSSSGRTDTQYF; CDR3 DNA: TGTGCCAGCAGCTCATCGGGGAGGACAGATACGCAGTATTTT
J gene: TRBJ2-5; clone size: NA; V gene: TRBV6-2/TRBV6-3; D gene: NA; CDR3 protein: CASSYRRQARTLETQYF; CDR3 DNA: TGTGCCAGCAGTTACAGAAGACAGGCCCGAACTCTTGAGACCCAGTACTTC
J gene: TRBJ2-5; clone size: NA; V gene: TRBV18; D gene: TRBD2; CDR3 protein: CASSPNSGRAQTQYF; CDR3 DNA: TGTGCCAGCTCACCAAACAGCGGGAGGGCCCAGACCCAGTACTTC
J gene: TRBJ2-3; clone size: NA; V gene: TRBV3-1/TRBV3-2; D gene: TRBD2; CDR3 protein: CASSPGLAAFLFTDTQYF; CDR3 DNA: TGTGCCAGCAGCCCCGGACTAGCGGCTTTCCTATTCACAGATACGCAGTATTTT
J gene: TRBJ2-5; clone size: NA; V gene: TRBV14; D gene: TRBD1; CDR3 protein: CASSDAGQGAPETQYF; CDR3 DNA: TGTGCCAGCAGCGATGCGGGACAGGGGGCGCCAGAGACCCAGTACTTC
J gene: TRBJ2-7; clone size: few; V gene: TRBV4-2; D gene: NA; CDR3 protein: CASSQDHTTVTYEQYF; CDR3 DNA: TGTGCCAGCAGCCAAGACCATACGACAGTTACCTACGAGCAGTACTTC
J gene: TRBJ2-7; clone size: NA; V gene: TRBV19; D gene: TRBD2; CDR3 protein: CASSARLAGSYEQYF; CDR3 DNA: TGTGCCAGTAGTGCCCGACTAGCGGGCTCCTACGAGCAGTACTTC
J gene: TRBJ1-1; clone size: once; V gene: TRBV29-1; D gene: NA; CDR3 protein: CSASRDTEAFF; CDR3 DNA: TGCAGCGCAAGCAGGGACACTGAAGCTTTCTTT
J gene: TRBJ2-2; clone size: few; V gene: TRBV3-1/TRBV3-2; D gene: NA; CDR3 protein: CASSQVTGTGELFF; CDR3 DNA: TGTGCCAGCAGCCAAGTGACGGGCACCGGGGAGCTGTTTTTT
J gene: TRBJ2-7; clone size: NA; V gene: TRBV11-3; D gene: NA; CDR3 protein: CASSLGGYTYEQYF; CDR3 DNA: TGTGCCAGCAGCTTAGGCGGATACACCTACGAGCAGTACTTC
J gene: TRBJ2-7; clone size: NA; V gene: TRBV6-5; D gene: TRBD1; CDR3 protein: CASRPGQGNEQYF; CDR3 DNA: TGTGCCAGCCGACCGGGACAGGGGAACGAGCAGTACTTC
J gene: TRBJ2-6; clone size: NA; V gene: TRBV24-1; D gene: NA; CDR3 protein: CATSVPQAPSGANVLTF; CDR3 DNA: TGTGCCACCAGTGTCCCACAGGCCCCCTCTGGGGCCAACGTCCTGACTTTC
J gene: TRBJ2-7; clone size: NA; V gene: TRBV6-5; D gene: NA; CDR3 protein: CASSPFSGTYEQYF; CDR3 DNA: TGTGCCAGCAGCCCCTTTTCAGGGACCTACGAGCAGTACTTC
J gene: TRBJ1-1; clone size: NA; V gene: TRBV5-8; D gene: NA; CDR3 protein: CASSWAFGGGTEAFF; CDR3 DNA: TGTGCCAGCAGCTGGGCGTTTGGGGGAGGAACTGAAGCTTTCTTT
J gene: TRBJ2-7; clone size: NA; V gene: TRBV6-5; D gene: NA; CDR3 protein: CATRGRAYEQYF; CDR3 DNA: TGTGCCACCCGAGGGCGAGCGTACGAGCAGTACTTC
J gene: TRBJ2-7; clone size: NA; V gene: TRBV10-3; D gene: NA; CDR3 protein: CAISVSSAGYLREQYF; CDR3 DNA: TGTGCCATCAGTGTATCCTCGGCGGGGTATTTACGAGAGCAGTACTTC
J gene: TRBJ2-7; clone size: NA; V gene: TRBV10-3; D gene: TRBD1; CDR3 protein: CAISETGNYEQYF; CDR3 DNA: TGTGCCATCAGCGAGACAGGGAATTACGAGCAGTACTTC
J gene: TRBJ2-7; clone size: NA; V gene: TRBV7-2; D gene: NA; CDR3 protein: CASSLDGFSGEQYF; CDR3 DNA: TGTGCCAGCAGCTTAGATGGTTTCTCAGGGGAGCAGTACTTC
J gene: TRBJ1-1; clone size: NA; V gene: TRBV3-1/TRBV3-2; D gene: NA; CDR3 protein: CASSQDGRASTEAFF; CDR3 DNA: TGTGCCAGCAGCCAAGATGGGCGGGCTTCCACTGAAGCTTTCTTT
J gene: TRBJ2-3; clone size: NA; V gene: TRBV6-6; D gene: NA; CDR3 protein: CASSFVRSSTDTQYF; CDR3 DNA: TGTGCCAGCAGTTTTGTGAGATCTAGCACAGATACGCAGTATTTT
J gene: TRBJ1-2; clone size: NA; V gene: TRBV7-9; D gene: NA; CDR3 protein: CASSLGGTHLRVNYGYTF; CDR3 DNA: TGTGCCAGCAGCTTAGGGGGGACACACCTGAGGGTTAACTATGGCTACACCTTC
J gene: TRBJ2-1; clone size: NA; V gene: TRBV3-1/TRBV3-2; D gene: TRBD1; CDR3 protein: CASSQGDRGASYNEQFF; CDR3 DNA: TGTGCCAGCAGCCAAGGGGACAGGGGAGCTTCCTACAATGAGCAGTTCTTC
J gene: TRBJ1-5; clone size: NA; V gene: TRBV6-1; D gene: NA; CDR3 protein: CASSESTAHSNQPQHF; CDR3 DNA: TGTGCCAGCAGTGAAAGTACAGCCCATAGCAATCAGCCCCAGCATTTT
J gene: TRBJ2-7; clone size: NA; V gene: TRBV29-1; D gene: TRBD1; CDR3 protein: CSVEDRQGSYEQYF; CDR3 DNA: TGCAGCGTTGAAGATCGACAGGGGAGCTACGAGCAGTACTTC
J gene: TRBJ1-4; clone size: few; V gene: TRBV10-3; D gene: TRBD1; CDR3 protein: CATKKQGTVNEKLFF; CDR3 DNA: TGTGCCACCAAAAAACAGGGGACGGTTAATGAAAAACTGTTTTTT
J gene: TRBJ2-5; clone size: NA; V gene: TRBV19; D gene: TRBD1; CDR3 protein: CASKVTGGRETQYF; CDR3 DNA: TGTGCCAGTAAAGTGACAGGGGGCCGAGAGACCCAGTACTTC
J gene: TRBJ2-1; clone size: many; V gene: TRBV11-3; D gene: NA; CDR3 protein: CASSSQGGSYNEQFF; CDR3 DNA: TGTGCCAGCAGCTCCCAGGGGGGCTCCTACAATGAGCAGTTCTTC
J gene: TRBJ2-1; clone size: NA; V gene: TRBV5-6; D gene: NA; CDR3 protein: CASSFQVGNEQFF; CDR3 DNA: TGTGCCAGCAGCTTTCAGGTTGGCAATGAGCAGTTCTTC
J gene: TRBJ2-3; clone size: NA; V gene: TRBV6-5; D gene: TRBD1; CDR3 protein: CASSYSRQGDTQYF; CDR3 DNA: TGTGCCAGCAGTTACTCGAGACAGGGAGATACGCAGTATTTT
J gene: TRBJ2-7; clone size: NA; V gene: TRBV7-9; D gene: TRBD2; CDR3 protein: CASSSRLAGGPSYEQYF; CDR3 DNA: TGTGCCAGCAGCTCCCGACTAGCGGGGGGACCCTCCTACGAGCAGTACTTC
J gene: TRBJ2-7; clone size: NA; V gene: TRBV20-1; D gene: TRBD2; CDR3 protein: CSASFGLAGRRGGPEQYF; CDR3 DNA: TGCAGTGCTAGTTTCGGACTAGCGGGCCGTCGGGGGGGTCCCGAGCAGTACTTC
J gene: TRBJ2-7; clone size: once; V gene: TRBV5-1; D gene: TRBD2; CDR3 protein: CASSLASGGYEQYF; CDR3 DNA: TGCGCCAGCAGCTTGGCCAGCGGGGGCTACGAGCAGTACTTC
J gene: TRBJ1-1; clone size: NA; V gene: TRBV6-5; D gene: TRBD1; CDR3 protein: CASSLTWTGEAEAFF; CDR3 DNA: TGTGCCAGCAGCTTAACCTGGACAGGGGAGGCTGAAGCTTTCTTT
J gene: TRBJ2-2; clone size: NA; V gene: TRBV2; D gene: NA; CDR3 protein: CASSVMTGPGELFF; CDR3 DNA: TGTGCCAGCAGTGTTATGACAGGCCCCGGGGAGCTGTTTTTT
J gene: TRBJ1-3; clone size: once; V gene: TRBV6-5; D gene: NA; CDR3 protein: CASSYSSVSGNTIYF; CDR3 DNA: TGTGCCAGCAGTTACTCTTCGGTCTCTGGAAACACCATATATTTT
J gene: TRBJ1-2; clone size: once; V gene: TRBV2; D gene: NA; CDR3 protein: CASSWTAYGYTF; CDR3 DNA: TGTGCCAGCAGTTGGACAGCCTATGGCTACACCTTC
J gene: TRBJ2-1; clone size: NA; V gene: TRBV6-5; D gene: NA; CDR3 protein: CASSYSYSDNEQFF; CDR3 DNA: TGTGCCAGCAGTTACTCATATAGCGACAATGAGCAGTTCTTC
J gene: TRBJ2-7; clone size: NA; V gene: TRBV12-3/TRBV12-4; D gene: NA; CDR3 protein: CASSSANTYEQYF; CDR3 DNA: TGTGCCAGCAGTTCCGCGAATACCTACGAGCAGTACTTC
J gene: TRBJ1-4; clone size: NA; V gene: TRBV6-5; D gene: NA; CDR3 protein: CATRTALNEKLFF; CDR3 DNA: TGTGCCACCCGGACAGCCTTAAATGAAAAACTGTTTTTT
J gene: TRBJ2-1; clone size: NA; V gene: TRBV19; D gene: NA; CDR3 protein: CASSYGGASSYNEQFF; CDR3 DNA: TGTGCCAGTAGCTACGGGGGTGCCAGCTCCTACAATGAGCAGTTCTTC
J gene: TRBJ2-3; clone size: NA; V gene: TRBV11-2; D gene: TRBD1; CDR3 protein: CASTTGVTDTQYF; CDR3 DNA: TGTGCCAGCACGACAGGGGTAACAGATACGCAGTATTTT
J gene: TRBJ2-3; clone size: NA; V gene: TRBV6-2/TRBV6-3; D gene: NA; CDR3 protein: CASSPRLADTQYF; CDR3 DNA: TGTGCCAGCAGTCCGAGACTAGCAGATACGCAGTATTTT